This T cell receptor (beta chain) was retrieved from a study of naive and memory T cell subsets. This CDR3 contains 20 residues. The beta constant-region primer was an equimolar mix of two oligonucleotides covering TRBC1 and TRBC2. A 12-nucleotide UMI and the SP2 primer were added to the cDNA 3' end by oligonucleotide ligation. In TCRdb, the UMI-ligation and nested PCR reads were re-called with MiXCR into one record per CDR3 protein. The sample records around 90,000 distinct CDR3 sequences, roughly 7% being singletons. The sequencing sample was made of central memory CD4+ T cells from blood. The sequence derives from a human donor in good health. This sequence joins TRBV21-1 and TRBJ2-5; no check of the table's D call, TRBD1, against the DNA was made. TRBV21-1 is classified as a pseudogene. CDR3 sequence: CASSKEGAAGTGAYQETQYF. The DNA of the CDR3 is TGTGCCAGCAGCAAAGAAGGGGCGGCCGGGACAGGGGCGTACCAAGAGACCCAGTACTTC.